This TCR beta chain appears in the sequencing data of a study of cytomegalovirus exposure and HLA in healthy donors. Study-wide points: One cluster of highly shared sequence variants probably arose as a sequencing artifact.

With 60 Vbeta and 13 Jbeta primers, the PCR was carried out. In the source study's methods: The authors later counted roughly 77 million unique TCR beta chains, some 9.9 million of them shared. The method was immunoSEQ multiplex PCR; TCRdb's version includes in-frame clones alone and lacks a portion of them. V and J calls and clone size are as listed in that table; D and trimming were resolved from the DNA. Found here are over 150,000 clones, around 82% of them singletons; the top ten hold 2.5% to 3.5%. This CDR3 contains 11 residues. V was cut by 5 bases and J by 6 bases, with 7 bases left in between. CDR1 is SGDLS, CDR2 YYNGEE, per germline. In regard to this clone: Antigen specificity is unknown.

The chain couples TRBV9 to TRBJ2-3; D remains ambiguous. Sequenced input: PBMCs. The sequence derives from a woman aged 30 to 39 in good health and CMV-seronegative. The CDR3 is CASRGRDTQYF. CDR3 nucleotide sequence: TGTGCCAGCAGAGGCAGGGATACGCAGTATTTT.